A selection of T cell receptor beta chains follows, all from one sample in a study of T cell responses to AZD1222 COVID-19 vaccine. Here immunoSEQ multiplex PCR was the method, and the copy in TCRdb shows in-frame clones only, minus some. The table includes more than 65,000 clones, roughly 90% detected once. Specimen: peripheral blood, collected on day 0 of AZD1222 vaccination. These receptors were taken from an adult in good health. The CDR3 runs from the conserved cysteine through the conserved F or W. Fields, in order: D gene, J gene, clone size, V gene, CDR3 DNA, CDR3 protein. A D gene is named only where the DNA matches it firmly. Some rows mark clone size as missing; the rest say once, few, many or name a class of expanded clone.

>TRBD1|TRBJ1-4|-|TRBV6-2/TRBV6-3
TGTGCCAGCAGTTACTCGGTCACAGGGGGCGAGGTAACTAATGAAAAACTGTTTTTT
CASSYSVTGGEVTNEKLFF
>-|TRBJ1-1|once|TRBV18
TGTGCCAGCTCACCACTGGACATGAACACTGAAGCTTTCTTT
CASSPLDMNTEAFF
>-|TRBJ2-6|-|TRBV19
TGTGCCAGTAGTATAGATGACAGCTCTGGGGCCAACGTCCTGACTTTC
CASSIDDSSGANVLTF
>-|TRBJ2-1|-|TRBV28
TGTGCCAGCAGTTTTGGGGGAAGCTCCTACAATGAGCAGTTCTTC
CASSFGGSSYNEQFF
>-|TRBJ1-2|-|TRBV5-1
TGCGCCAGCAGCCGCGCGGACGGAGCCTATGGCTACACCTTC
CASSRADGAYGYTF
>TRBD2|TRBJ2-5|-|TRBV29-1
TGCAGCATACTAGCGGGTTCTAAAGAGACCCAGTACTTC
CSILAGSKETQYF
>TRBD2|TRBJ2-3|once|TRBV6-6
TGTGCCAGCAGTGAGCGGACTAGCACTAGTACGCAGTATTTT
CASSERTSTSTQYF
>-|TRBJ1-1|few|TRBV19
TGTGCCAGTACCACTTCGTGGGGTATGAACACTGAAGCTTTCTTT
CASTTSWGMNTEAFF
>-|TRBJ2-7|few|TRBV27
TGTGCCAGCAGCCGGGACTGGACCTACGAGCAGTACTTC
CASSRDWTYEQYF
>-|TRBJ2-5|-|TRBV11-2
TGTGCCAGCACCCGAGGGCCTCCTGAGACCCAGTACTTC
CASTRGPPETQYF
>-|TRBJ1-6|-|TRBV18
TGTGCCAGCTCACCACGGGATTCGGGATCACCCCTCCACTTT
CASSPRDSGSPLHF
>TRBD2|TRBJ2-1|-|TRBV5-6
TGTGCCAGCAGCCCGGGGGGGGCAGCACGTGAGCAGTTCTTC
CASSPGGAAREQFF
>-|TRBJ2-5|-|TRBV7-9
TGTGCCAGCAGCTCTAGAAGGGCCCTCGGGGAGACCCAGTACTTC
CASSSRRALGETQYF
>-|TRBJ1-1|few|TRBV6-4
TGTGCCAGCAGTGACACAGACAGGAACACTGAAGCTTTCTTT
CASSDTDRNTEAFF
>-|TRBJ1-1|-|TRBV10-2
TGCGCCAGCCTTCAACAGGCGAACACTGAAGCTTTCTTT
CASLQQANTEAFF
>-|TRBJ1-2|-|TRBV6-4
TGTGCCAGTTGGGGGGACAAGGGCAACCTTAACTATGGCTACACCTTC
CASWGDKGNLNYGYTF
>TRBD1|TRBJ1-4|-|TRBV5-6
TGTGCCAGCAGCAACGGACAGGGAGGGGAAAAACTGTTTTTT
CASSNGQGGEKLFF
>TRBD2|TRBJ2-1|few|TRBV18
TGTGCCAGCTCACCCGGGACTAGCGGGACCTACAATGAGCAGTTCTTC
CASSPGTSGTYNEQFF